The 7 T cell receptor beta chains presented below share a single source sample, sequenced in a study of cytomegalovirus exposure and HLA in healthy donors. PCR was performed using 60 Vbeta and 13 Jbeta primers. Generated by immunoSEQ multiplex PCR, the TCRdb table keeps only in-frame clones and is missing some. The sample contains about 110,000 clones, over 65% of which appear only once. Sequenced input: PBMCs. The origin of the receptors is a woman between 40 and 55 years old in good health and CMV-seropositive.

This rearrangement joins TRBV7-9 to TRBJ2-2; 9 positions agree with TRBD1. J gave up 6 bases and V 5 bases, and 4 bases lay outside the gene matches. Per the germline V gene, CDR1 is SEHNR and CDR2 is FQNEAQ (reference sequence). This CDR3 is 14 amino acids long. CDR3 in DNA: TGTGCCAGCAGCCGGACAGGGGCGGCCGGGGAGCTGTTTTTT. This sequence encodes CASSRTGAAGELFF. The full variable domain, in which reference TRBV7-9 and TRBJ2-2 provide the parts outside the CDR3, is DTGVSQNPRHKITKRGQNVTFRCDPISEHNRLYWYRQTLGQGPEFLTYFQNEAQLEKSRLLSDRFSAERPKGSFSTLEIQRTEQGDSAMYLCASSRTGAAGELFFGEGSRLTVL.

This clone was seen once. CDR3 sequence: CASVQGAFGTQYF. CDR3 nucleotides: TGTGCCAGCGTGCAGGGGGCATTTGGTACGCAGTATTTT. The chain is built from TRBV6-5 and TRBJ2-3; the match to TRBD1 covers 8 bases. The germline V gene encodes CDR1 MNHEY and CDR2 SVGAGI. V trimming: 8 bases; J trimming: 8 bases; junction bases outside the gene matches: 9. The CDR3 totals 13 residues.

The chain is built from TRBV6-1 and TRBJ1-1, with TRBD1 matching 7 bases. The J segment lost 3 bases and the V segment lost 7 bases, leaving 8 bases of the junction unmatched. This CDR3 is built from 14 residues. Germline lookup yields CDR1 MNHNS and CDR2 SASEGT. The CDR3 region has the DNA TGTGCCAGCAAAGGGACAGAAGGGTACACTGAAGCTTTCTTT. Protein product: CASKGTEGYTEAFF.

The chain has TRBV6-4 and TRBJ2-2; TRBD1 matches at 8 bases. The trim removed 6 bases at V and 3 bases at J, leaving 6 bases unmatched. This CDR3 is built from 15 residues. Germline V gives CDR1 MRHNA, CDR2 SNTAGT. CDR3 loop: CASSLQGGDTGELFF. CDR3 sequence (DNA): TGTGCCAGCAGCCTACAGGGGGGTGACACCGGGGAGCTGTTTTTT.

The table lists this clone with a few counts. The chain carries TRBV5-1 and TRBJ2-7; 7 bases agree with TRBD1. The CDR3 runs 13 residues. Germline V gene lookup returns CDR1 SGHRS and CDR2 YFSETQ. Germline trimming cut 5 bases from V and 6 bases from J; bases unmatched to any gene: 8. Here the CDR3 reads CASSPRQGGEQYF. DNA for the CDR3: TGCGCCAGCAGTCCCCGACAGGGTGGCGAGCAGTACTTC.

The chain employs TRBV27 and TRBJ2-7; tentatively, D is TRBD2 (5 bases). V lost 5 bases, J lost 3 bases, and 20 bases lay in between. CDR3 length: 16 residues. CDR1 and CDR2 (germline): MNHEY, SMNVEV (reference sequence). In DNA, the CDR3 is TGTGCCAGCAGTCTAGCTCGGGAAGGGCATTACTACGAGCAGTACTTC. The encoded protein is CASSLAREGHYYEQYF.

This chain links TRBV7-2 with TRBJ2-1, with 8 bases matching TRBD1. This CDR3 is 14 amino acids long. The V segment lost 1 base and the J segment 9 bases; nucleotides outside the gene matches: 5. Germline V gene lookup returns CDR1 SGHTA and CDR2 FQGNSA. CDR3 residues: CASSLEWTGFEQFF. CDR3 DNA: TGTGCCAGCAGCTTAGAGTGGACAGGGTTTGAGCAGTTCTTC.